These T cell receptor beta chains were read from a single sample in a study of T cell clusters in autoimmune cytopenias. TCRdb reworked the multiplex PCR reads into one entry per CDR3 protein, no DNA. Here the sample table reports thousands of distinct CDR3 sequences. These data were also filed under a second study, of T cell repertoires in aging, cancer and after chemotherapy.

Sequencing input: peripheral blood. The source of these receptors is a human donor in good health. Both conserved end residues are part of each CDR3. Fields, in order: clone size, V gene, J gene, CDR3 protein. Size is stated for part of the rows, as once, few or many counts, or as a class when the clone is expanded.

clone_size: medium-sized; v_call: TRBV7-6; j_call: TRBJ2-1; cdr3_aa: CASSLLAHEQFF
clone_size: .; v_call: TRBV7-2; j_call: TRBJ2-5; cdr3_aa: CASSLLAQETQYF
clone_size: medium-sized; v_call: TRBV5-4; j_call: TRBJ2-2; cdr3_aa: CASSSGRVGELFF
clone_size: medium-sized; v_call: TRBV10-3; j_call: TRBJ2-3; cdr3_aa: CAISDGPPDTQYF
clone_size: .; v_call: TRBV2; j_call: TRBJ2-3; cdr3_aa: CASSGSTDTQYF
clone_size: .; v_call: TRBV5-1; j_call: TRBJ2-7; cdr3_aa: CASAGGDSLPGLHEQYF
clone_size: medium-sized; v_call: TRBV6-4; j_call: TRBJ2-3; cdr3_aa: CASSDSEPFKREMPDTQYF
clone_size: medium-sized; v_call: TRBV12-3/TRBV12-4; j_call: TRBJ2-2; cdr3_aa: CASSDEGALNTGELFF
clone_size: .; v_call: TRBV7-9; j_call: TRBJ1-1; cdr3_aa: CASSSLNPGRTEAFF
clone_size: medium-sized; v_call: TRBV5-4; j_call: TRBJ2-7; cdr3_aa: CASSFRDRGSHEQYF
clone_size: .; v_call: TRBV7-6; j_call: TRBJ1-2; cdr3_aa: CASSLTGVPTQDYGYTF
clone_size: .; v_call: TRBV30; j_call: TRBJ2-7; cdr3_aa: CAWSVKLAGAYEQYF
clone_size: medium-sized; v_call: TRBV30; j_call: TRBJ1-4; cdr3_aa: CATTGINEKLFF
clone_size: .; v_call: TRBV11-2; j_call: TRBJ2-3; cdr3_aa: CASSHGTGEGYTQYF
clone_size: medium-sized; v_call: TRBV6-1; j_call: TRBJ2-7; cdr3_aa: CASRKNSAAGSYEQYF
clone_size: medium-sized; v_call: TRBV6-5; j_call: TRBJ1-2; cdr3_aa: CASISQLYGYTF
clone_size: medium-sized; v_call: TRBV6-2/TRBV6-3; j_call: TRBJ1-1; cdr3_aa: CASSKGAITEAFF
clone_size: .; v_call: TRBV5-6; j_call: TRBJ2-5; cdr3_aa: CASSLFQGPQETQYF
clone_size: .; v_call: TRBV4-3; j_call: TRBJ1-1; cdr3_aa: CASSQDWSGNTEAFF
clone_size: .; v_call: TRBV24-1; j_call: TRBJ2-1; cdr3_aa: CATSDLGLAGVYEQFF
clone_size: .; v_call: TRBV20-1; j_call: TRBJ1-1; cdr3_aa: CSAPTRPDSNTEAFF
clone_size: .; v_call: TRBV7-9; j_call: TRBJ2-1; cdr3_aa: CASSLANEQFF
clone_size: .; v_call: TRBV6-5; j_call: TRBJ1-4; cdr3_aa: CASSSDDRGGGEKLFF
clone_size: .; v_call: TRBV11-2; j_call: TRBJ2-3; cdr3_aa: CASSSKEDTQYF
clone_size: medium-sized; v_call: TRBV27; j_call: TRBJ1-5; cdr3_aa: CASSRDLDGQPQHF
clone_size: medium-sized; v_call: TRBV6-6; j_call: TRBJ2-2; cdr3_aa: CASTLTGPVNTGELFF
clone_size: medium-sized; v_call: TRBV19; j_call: TRBJ1-1; cdr3_aa: CASSTTLNTEAFF
clone_size: .; v_call: TRBV6-6; j_call: TRBJ1-2; cdr3_aa: CASSEEQGGNLKYGYTF
clone_size: .; v_call: TRBV7-9; j_call: TRBJ2-3; cdr3_aa: CASSLAKSTDTQYF
clone_size: medium-sized; v_call: TRBV27; j_call: TRBJ1-5; cdr3_aa: CASSSYGDKQYQPQHF
clone_size: .; v_call: TRBV20-1; j_call: TRBJ1-1; cdr3_aa: CSAGDRSTEAFF
clone_size: .; v_call: TRBV20-1; j_call: TRBJ2-1; cdr3_aa: CSAGGLAAYNEQFF
clone_size: .; v_call: TRBV27; j_call: TRBJ1-5; cdr3_aa: CASSFSSNQPQHF
clone_size: .; v_call: TRBV5-1; j_call: TRBJ2-6; cdr3_aa: CASSLVGSGANVLTF
clone_size: .; v_call: TRBV28; j_call: TRBJ1-6; cdr3_aa: CASNPGSYNSPLHF
clone_size: medium-sized; v_call: TRBV19; j_call: TRBJ1-3; cdr3_aa: CASVAREGTGNTIYF
clone_size: .; v_call: TRBV7-2; j_call: TRBJ1-5; cdr3_aa: CASSPGVLDNQPQHF
clone_size: medium-sized; v_call: TRBV18; j_call: TRBJ2-7; cdr3_aa: CASSPRLYEQYF